The clone carrying this TCR beta chain was detected ten times or more. Its antigen is still unknown. TCRdb recomputed calls from the RACE reads with MiXCR, one row per CDR3 protein. The sample includes tens of thousands of distinct CDR3 sequences, about 9.4% of them seen just once. This specimen belongs to a study of human T cells and chemical hapten exposure. Looking at the study overall: Patch testing was performed with 0.01% DPC on the upper back, with reading at 6 days.

V was clipped by 7 bases and J by 2 bases, with 10 bases between them. Germline loops: CDR1 MNHNS, CDR2 SASEGT. This CDR3 contains 13 residues. Study findings and constraints: Compared to controls, expanded TCRs made significantly more large clusters of similar CDR3s. TCRs whose frequency exceeded 1 in 1000 remained the same following DPC sensitization.

Time point described: pre-sensitization, week 0. Treatment reported: therapeutic diphenylcyclopropenone sensitization with weekly scalp DPC. It was unfractionated whole blood from which total RNA was extracted. Every donor had alopecia and was 18 to 70 years old; all were suitable for DPC. The sequencing here drew on whole blood, taken in connection with sensitization to the hapten diphenylcyclopropenone (DPC). The chain employs TRBV6-1 and TRBJ2-3; D unclear. The sequence was collected from a man aged 50-59 years with alopecia areata. Some clones in this sample may be carry-over from other donors' samples. The CDR3 sequence: CASTVEPTDTQYF. Here the CDR3 DNA reads TGTGCCAGCACTGTAGAACCCACAGATACGCAGTATTTT.